This TCR beta chain appears in the sequencing data of a study of multiple sclerosis patients with progressive multifocal leukoencephalopathy. Study-level results: PML-onset expanded TRB clones were detectable before and during natalizumab therapy. In most PML patients, TRB repertoires appeared less diverse by entropy.

Unmatched junction bases numbered 12, after V lost 3 bases and J lost 9 bases. The germline V gene encodes CDR1 SEHNR and CDR2 FQNEAQ (reference sequence). The CDR3 runs to 17 residues. Time point defined: before natalizumab initiation. Every listed patient previously received interferon beta; all PML patients were women. Before the first natalizumab infusion, T0 blood samples were taken. Sequenced by immunoSEQ multiplex PCR; TCRdb stores in-frame clones only, minus some. The sample has approximately 31,000 clones, around 89% seen once. With respect to this clone: Its antigen is undetermined.

The clonotype was recovered from a human donor with multiple sclerosis. The genes are TRBV7-9 and TRBJ2-1; 12 bases fit TRBD2. The source material was PBMCs. CDR3 sequence (DNA): TGTGCCAGCAGCTTCCTATCTAGCGGGAGGGGACGGGGTGAGCAGTTCTTC. Its protein is CASSFLSSGRGRGEQFF. The whole variable domain, filled in from reference TRBV7-9 and TRBJ2-1, reads DTGVSQNPRHKITKRGQNVTFRCDPISEHNRLYWYRQTLGQGPEFLTYFQNEAQLEKSRLLSDRFSAERPKGSFSTLEIQRTEQGDSAMYLCASSFLSSGRGRGEQFFGPGTRLTVL.